Listed below are T cell receptor beta chains from one sample, sequenced in a study of shared T cell receptors in the human thymus. Sequencing used immunoSEQ multiplex PCR; TCRdb keeps in-frame clones, though not all of them. The data show over 650,000 clones, about 89% seen once. The same data also contributed to another study, on human thymus T cells.

Sequenced input: thymocytes. All receptors derive from a boy in the first two years of life with a congenital heart defect. Both conserved end residues are part of each CDR3. A D gene is named only where the DNA matches it firmly. Clone sizes are given selectively: once, few, many, or a class where the clone is expanded.

once,TRBJ1-4,TRBV6-6,TRBD1,CASSYYWDRVNEKLFF,TGTGCCAGCAGTTACTATTGGGACAGGGTTAATGAAAAACTGTTTTTT
-,TRBJ1-1,TRBV4-1,TRBD1,CASSQDSTGIDMNTEAFF,TGCGCCAGCAGCCAAGATTCGACAGGGATTGACATGAACACTGAAGCTTTCTTT
-,TRBJ1-5,TRBV7-2,TRBD1,CASSPGTDYSNQPQHF,TGTGCCAGCAGCCCTGGGACAGATTATAGCAATCAGCCCCAGCATTTT
-,TRBJ1-5,TRBV7-9,TRBD1,CASSLGGPGQSNQPQHF,TGTGCCAGCAGCTTAGGTGGACCGGGACAGAGCAATCAGCCCCAGCATTTT
once,TRBJ2-5,TRBV4-3,TRBD2,CASSQAPVAGWGETQYF,TGCGCCAGCAGCCAAGCCCCGGTAGCGGGCTGGGGGGAGACCCAGTACTTC
-,TRBJ1-2,TRBV7-2,TRBD1,CASSSRDRGNYGYTF,TGTGCCAGCAGCTCTCGGGACAGGGGTAACTATGGCTACACCTTC
-,TRBJ2-7,TRBV4-1,TRBD1,CASSQPDRGLHEQYF,TGCGCCAGCAGCCAACCGGACAGGGGGCTGCACGAGCAGTACTTC
-,TRBJ2-7,TRBV5-1,TRBD2,CASSRASGEDEQYF,TGCGCCAGCAGCCGTGCCAGCGGGGAAGACGAGCAGTACTTC
-,TRBJ1-4,TRBV28,-,CASSSLDRPNEKLFF,TGTGCCAGCAGTTCCCTAGATAGGCCTAATGAAAAACTGTTTTTT
-,TRBJ2-1,TRBV27,TRBD2,CASRRLAWDNEQFF,TGTGCCAGCAGGCGACTAGCGTGGGACAATGAGCAGTTCTTC
-,TRBJ2-5,TRBV25-1,TRBD1,CASSAYRGRSGYF,TGTGCCAGCAGTGCCTACAGGGGTAGGTCGGGGTACTTC
-,TRBJ2-7,TRBV11-2,-,CASSLPSGYEQYF,TGTGCCAGCAGCTTACCGTCAGGGTACGAGCAGTACTTC
-,TRBJ2-7,TRBV5-5,TRBD2,CASSLAEREGCYEQYF,TGTGCCAGCAGCTTGGCGGAGCGGGAGGGGTGCTACGAGCAGTACTTC
-,TRBJ1-1,TRBV29-1,-,CSVEDRGSPNTEAFF,TGCAGCGTTGAAGATCGAGGGTCTCCGAACACTGAAGCTTTCTTT
-,TRBJ1-5,TRBV2,TRBD1,CASSEGWDRGRGYSNQPQHF,TGTGCCAGCAGTGAAGGGTGGGACAGGGGGCGCGGGTATAGCAATCAGCCCCAGCATTTT
-,TRBJ2-5,TRBV4-3,TRBD2,CASSQHILHFSGSGETQYF,TGCGCCAGCAGCCAACATATATTACATTTTAGCGGGAGCGGAGAGACCCAGTACTTC
-,TRBJ2-1,TRBV7-9,-,CASSPRVRSSYNEQFF,TGTGCCAGCAGCCCGCGGGTGCGGAGCTCCTACAATGAGCAGTTCTTC
-,TRBJ2-3,TRBV9,TRBD1,CASSSRDRNASYF,TGTGCCAGCAGCAGCCGGGACAGGAACGCCTCGTATTTT
-,TRBJ2-3,TRBV21-1,-,CASSNGRRGTDTQYF,TGTGCCAGCAGCAACGGACGGCGGGGCACAGATACGCAGTATTTT
-,TRBJ2-7,TRBV2,TRBD1,CAIGQGTYEQYF,TGTGCCATAGGACAGGGGACCTACGAGCAGTACTTC
-,TRBJ1-3,TRBV9,-,CASGDHNRGNTIYF,TGTGCCAGCGGCGATCACAACCGAGGAAACACCATATATTTT
-,TRBJ2-1,TRBV7-9,-,CASSLDSGRDSSYNEQFF,TGTGCCAGCAGCTTAGATAGCGGCCGGGATAGCTCCTACAATGAGCAGTTCTTC
-,TRBJ1-2,TRBV6-5,TRBD1,CASSYKRDRFLYGYTF,TGTGCCAGCAGTTATAAAAGGGACAGGTTCCTCTATGGCTACACCTTC
-,TRBJ2-1,TRBV28,TRBD2,CASSFTRLARNEQFF,TGTGCCAGCAGTTTTACCAGACTAGCGAGGAATGAGCAGTTCTTC
-,TRBJ2-6,TRBV5-1,-,CASSSYHRGVGYGANVLTF,TGCGCCAGCAGCTCCTACCACCGCGGGGTTGGTTATGGGGCCAACGTCCTGACTTTC
-,TRBJ1-5,TRBV28,-,CASSTREGGARCQPQHF,TGTGCCAGCAGTACCAGGGAAGGTGGGGCAAGGTGTCAGCCCCAGCATTTT